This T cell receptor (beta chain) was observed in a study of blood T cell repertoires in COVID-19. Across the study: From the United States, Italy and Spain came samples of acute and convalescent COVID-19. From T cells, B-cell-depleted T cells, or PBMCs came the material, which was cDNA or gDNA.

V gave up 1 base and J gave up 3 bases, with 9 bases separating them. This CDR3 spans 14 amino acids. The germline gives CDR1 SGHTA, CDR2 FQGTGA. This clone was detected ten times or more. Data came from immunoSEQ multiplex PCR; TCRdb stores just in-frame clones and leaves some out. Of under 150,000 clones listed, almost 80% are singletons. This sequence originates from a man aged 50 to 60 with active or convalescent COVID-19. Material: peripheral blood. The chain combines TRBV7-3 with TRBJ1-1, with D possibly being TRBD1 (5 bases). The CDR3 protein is CASSLSGGYTEAFF. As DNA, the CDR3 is TGTGCCAGCAGCTTAAGCGGGGGGTACACTGAAGCTTTCTTT. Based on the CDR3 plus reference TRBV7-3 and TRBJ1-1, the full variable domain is GAGVSQTPSNKVTEKGKYVELRCDPISGHTALYWYRQSLGQGPEFLIYFQGTGAADDSGLPNDRFFAVRPEGSVSTLKIQRTERGDSAVYLCASSLSGGYTEAFFGQGTRLTVV.